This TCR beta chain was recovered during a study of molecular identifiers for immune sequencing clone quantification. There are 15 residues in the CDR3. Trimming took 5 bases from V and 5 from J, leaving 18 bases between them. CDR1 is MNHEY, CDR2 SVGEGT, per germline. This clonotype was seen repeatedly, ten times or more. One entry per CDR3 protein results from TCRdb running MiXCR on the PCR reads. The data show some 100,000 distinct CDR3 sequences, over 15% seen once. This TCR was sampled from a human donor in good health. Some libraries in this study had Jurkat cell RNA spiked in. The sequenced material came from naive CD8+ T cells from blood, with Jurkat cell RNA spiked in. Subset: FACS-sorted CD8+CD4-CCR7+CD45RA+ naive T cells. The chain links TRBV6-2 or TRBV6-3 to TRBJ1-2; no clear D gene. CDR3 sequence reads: CASSEAGWTDYGYTF. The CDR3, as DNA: TGTGCCAGCAGTGAAGCAGGTTGGACCGATTATGGCTACACCTTC.